Presented here are 27 T cell receptor beta chains from one specimen sequenced in a study of beta chain features in type 1 diabetes. Expressed TCRB transcripts were sequenced because the entire RNA isolate underwent reverse transcription. Here immunoSEQ multiplex PCR was the method, and the copy in TCRdb shows in-frame clones only, minus some. The table shows over 150,000 clones, with under 9.5% occurring only once. The source material was central memory CD4+ T cells from blood. All receptors derive from a man between 18 and 35 years old in good health.

J is TRBJ1-2 and V is TRBV5-5; possibly TRBD1 for D (6 bases). The germline V gene has CDR1 SGHKS and CDR2 YYEKEE (reference sequence). V was pared by 1 base and J by 8 bases, with 12 bases between. The CDR3 runs to 13 residues. The CDR3 DNA sequence: TGTGCCAGCAGCTTGAATCAGGGGACCGGCTACACCTTC. The encoded protein is CASSLNQGTGYTF.

There are a few counts of this clone. The rearrangement joins TRBV6-5 to TRBJ2-3; no clear D. CDR1 and CDR2 from the germline V gene are MNHEY and SVGAGI. Trimming took off 6 bases at V and 4 bases at J, with 11 bases between the two ends. The CDR3 covers 13 residues. DNA for the CDR3: TGTGCCAGCAGGGCTAGTCGCCCAGATACGCAGTATTTT. Its protein product is CASRASRPDTQYF.

This clone was recorded a few times. V usage is TRBV27 and J usage is TRBJ2-2; TRBD1 aligns across 8 bases. This CDR3 comprises 14 residues. Looked up from germline, CDR1 is MNHEY and CDR2 is SMNVEV (reference sequence). V shed 10 bases, J shed 6 bases, and the junction held 10 bases outside the gene matches. This CDR3 is CAIRRGQEPGELFF. The CDR3 DNA is TGTGCCATAAGGCGGGGACAGGAACCCGGGGAGCTGTTTTTT.

The CDR3 loop reads CASRQGYVSGTQYF. The CDR3, as DNA: TGTGCCAGCAGACAGGGTTACGTTTCGGGGACCCAGTACTTC. V usage is TRBV11-1 and J usage is TRBJ2-5, with a weak D call TRBD1 (6 bases). Looked up from germline, CDR1 is SGHAT and CDR2 is FQDESV (reference sequence). The CDR3 has 14 residues. Trimming removed 6 bases at V and 7 bases at J, with 18 bases between.

This clone occurred a few times. Other DNA sequences in this sample translate to the same CDR3. The chain combines TRBV7-2 with TRBJ2-3; 9 bases align to TRBD2. Germline-derived CDR1 and CDR2 are SGHTA and FQGNSA. The junction had 3 bases not matched to a gene; V was cut back by 5 bases and J by 3 bases. The CDR3 consists of 14 residues. The CDR3 bases are TGTGCCAGCAGCCCGGGACTAGCAACAGATACGCAGTATTTT. Translated: CASSPGLATDTQYF.

This clone was picked up a small number of times. The chain links TRBV9 to TRBJ2-1; 7 bases agree with TRBD2. The V segment lost 3 bases and the J segment 0 bases; nucleotides outside the gene matches: 9. The CDR3 is 17 amino acids. Germline lookup yields CDR1 SGDLS and CDR2 YYNGEE. Here the CDR3 reads CASSASFSGNSYNEQFF. The CDR3, as DNA: TGTGCCAGCAGCGCTAGTTTCAGCGGGAACTCCTACAATGAGCAGTTCTTC. Drawing the rest from reference TRBV9 and TRBJ2-1, the complete variable domain is DSGVTQTPKHLITATGQRVTLRCSPRSGDLSVYWYQQSLDQGLQFLIQYYNGEERAKGNILERFSAQQFPDLHSELNLSSLELGDSALYFCASSASFSGNSYNEQFFGPGTRLTVL.

The chain is built from TRBV28 and TRBJ2-1; D unclear. Trimming took 3 bases from V and 12 from J, leaving 9 bases between them. The CDR3 spans 11 residues. Germline V CDR1 and CDR2: MDHEN, SYDVKM. CDR3 nucleotides: TGTGCCAGCAGTTTCGGAGTAGTGCAGTTCTTC. This codes for CASSFGVVQFF.

This chain uses TRBV30 with TRBJ2-2; 8 positions match TRBD1. Germline V gives CDR1 GTSNPN, CDR2 SVGIG (reference sequence). The CDR3 is 17 residues long. The V segment lost 0 bases and the J segment 0 bases; nucleotides outside the gene matches: 6. CDR3 DNA sequence: TGTGCCTGGAGTGTAATCGGGGGACAGGCGAACACCGGGGAGCTGTTTTTT. As protein: CAWSVIGGQANTGELFF. Supplemented by reference TRBV30 and TRBJ2-2, the full variable domain reads SQTIHQWPATLVQPVGSPLSLECTVEGTSNPNLYWYRQAAGRGLQLLFYSVGIGQISSEVPQNLSASRPQDRQFILSSKKLLLSDSGFYLCAWSVIGGQANTGELFFGEGSRLTVL.

The chain combines TRBV6-5 with TRBJ2-7, with a weak D call TRBD1 (5 bases). Trimming took 6 bases from V and 2 from J, leaving 17 bases between them. This CDR3 is built from 15 residues. Per germline, CDR1 MNHEY and CDR2 SVGAGI. This chain's CDR3 is CASSLQGVRPYEQYF. In DNA form, the CDR3 reads TGTGCCAGCAGCCTACAAGGGGTCCGCCCCTACGAGCAGTACTTC.

The chain is built from TRBV20-1 and TRBJ1-2; perhaps TRBD1 as D (5 bases). Germline assignment: CDR1 DFQATT and CDR2 SNEGSKA (reference sequence). CDR3 length: 11 residues. The CDR3 sequence is CGVAGNYGYTF. The DNA of the CDR3 is TGCGGAGTGGCAGGGAACTATGGCTACACCTTC.

This clone has more than one count but fewer than ten. V gene TRBV6-5 combines with J gene TRBJ2-6, with 11 positions matching TRBD1. The germline gives CDR1 MNHEY, CDR2 SVGAGI. CDR3 size: 15 residues. Trimming took 6 bases from V and 2 from J; bases not matched to a gene: 0. Written as DNA, the CDR3 is TGTGCCAGCAGGGGACAGGGGGCTGGGGCCAACGTCCTGACTTTC. It codes for CASRGQGAGANVLTF.

This clone was counted once. The chain combines TRBV27 with TRBJ1-2; 9 nucleotides line up with TRBD1. The germline CDR1 and CDR2 sequences are MNHEY and SMNVEV (reference sequence). The ends lost 8 bases at V and 5 bases at J; junction bases unmatched: 9. There are 14 residues in the CDR3. The CDR3 loop reads CASRGIGTGYGYTF. The CDR3 bases are TGTGCCAGCCGTGGCATCGGGACAGGGTATGGCTACACCTTC.

The chain is built from TRBV9 and TRBJ1-2; 8 bases are shared with TRBD1. CDR1 SGDLS and CDR2 YYNGEE come from the germline V gene. The junction had 0 bases not matched to a gene; V was cut back by 2 bases and J by 0 bases. The CDR3 is 14 amino acids. As DNA, the CDR3 is TGTGCCAGCAGCGTGACAGGGGCTAACTATGGCTACACCTTC. Translating gives CASSVTGANYGYTF.

This clone was counted many times. The chain employs TRBV10-3 and TRBJ1-2, with TRBD1 identical over 9 bases. The CDR3 has 14 residues. V shed 5 bases and J 4 bases; nucleotides not matched to a gene: 5. Germline assignment: CDR1 ENHRY and CDR2 SYGVKD. The CDR3 protein is CAISTDRGTYGYTF. The CDR3 DNA follows: TGTGCCATCAGTACGGACAGGGGAACCTATGGCTACACCTTC.

The chain couples TRBV21-1 to TRBJ2-7; the table's D call, TRBD1, has no DNA check behind it. TRBV21-1 is a known pseudogene. The CDR3 is 14 amino acids. The CDR3 protein is CASSKEPGVNEQYF. CDR3 sequence (DNA): TGTGCCAGCAGCAAAGAGCCAGGGGTGAACGAGCAGTACTTC.

In its sample, this clone was seen many times. Here the CDR3 reads CASSRGQRITDTQYF. For the CDR3, the DNA is TGTGCCAGCAGCCGGGGACAGAGGATCACAGATACGCAGTATTTT. This rearrangement joins TRBV5-6 to TRBJ2-3; 7 bases are a match to TRBD1. The CDR3 covers 15 residues. The V gene's germline CDR1 is SGHDT and CDR2 YYEEEE. After removal of 4 bases from V and 2 bases from J, the junction contained 7 bases not matched to a gene.

This chain connects TRBV29-1 to TRBJ1-4; D is unclear. CDR1 SQVTM and CDR2 ANQGSEA come from the germline V gene. V lost 4 bases to trimming and J lost 7 bases, with 13 bases between them. This CDR3 is 13 amino acids long. Here the CDR3 DNA reads TGCAGCGTTGGGGTGTCGACGGGTGAAAAACTGTTTTTT. Amino acid sequence: CSVGVSTGEKLFF.

This clone appeared many times. The rearrangement joins TRBV5-4 to TRBJ1-1; possible D gene TRBD1, 6 bases. V was trimmed by 4 bases and J by 1 base, leaving 14 bases between them. Germline V CDR1 and CDR2: SGHNT, YYREEE (reference sequence). This CDR3 has 15 amino acids. The chain's CDR3 is CASSPGGGWNTEAFF. The CDR3, as DNA: TGTGCCAGCAGCCCAGGCGGGGGCTGGAACACTGAAGCTTTCTTT. Filled out from reference TRBV5-4 and TRBJ1-1, the complete variable domain reads ETGVTQSPTHLIKTRGQQVTLRCSSQSGHNTVSWYQQALGQGPQFIFQYYREEENGRGNFPPRFSGLQFPNYSSELNVNALELDDSALYLCASSPGGGWNTEAFFGQGTRLTVV.

This clone was seen more than once but under ten times. V gene TRBV5-1 combines with J gene TRBJ1-2; D is uncertain. CDR3 length equals 12 residues. V was shortened by 4 bases and J by 3 bases, with 7 bases between the two germline ends. Per germline, CDR1 SGHRS and CDR2 YFSETQ. The chain's CDR3 is CASSPPYYGYTF. The CDR3 nucleotides read TGCGCCAGCAGCCCCCCTTACTATGGCTACACCTTC.

Here the CDR3 DNA reads TGTGCCAGCTCCACGGGGGCAGGGGGATTTAACTATGGCTACACCTTC. Protein product: CASSTGAGGFNYGYTF. This chain uses TRBV9 with TRBJ1-2, with 7 bases fitting TRBD1. Losses at the gene ends were 7 bases for V and 1 base for J; bases not matched to a gene: 13. The length of the CDR3 is 16 residues. Germline CDR1 SGDLS, CDR2 YYNGEE.

This clone was found a few times. The chain couples TRBV18 to TRBJ1-1; perhaps TRBD1 as D (6 bases). The CDR3 loop spans 15 amino acids. The germline CDR1 and CDR2 sequences are KGHSH and LQKENI. The V end lost 4 bases, the J end lost 3 bases, and 15 bases lay between the germline ends. The CDR3 loop reads CASSLQGGEHTEAFF. The CDR3 DNA sequence: TGTGCCAGCTCACTACAGGGAGGGGAGCACACTGAAGCTTTCTTT.

CDR3 DNA: TGTGCCAGTAGGGCAAACAGGGGGAACCAAGAGACCCAGTACTTC. This sequence encodes CASRANRGNQETQYF. This chain uses TRBV19 with TRBJ2-5, with 8 bases lining up with TRBD1. The CDR3 spans 15 residues. Germline V lookup: CDR1 LNHDA, CDR2 SQIVND (reference sequence). V shed 6 bases and J 0 bases; nucleotides not matched to a gene: 6.

This clone showed up just a few times. This chain joins TRBV11-2 and TRBJ1-2; 10 bases agree with TRBD1. The CDR3 runs to 16 residues. Losses at the gene ends were 5 bases for V and 4 bases for J; bases not matched to a gene: 10. Germline loops: CDR1 SGHAT, CDR2 FQNNGV. The CDR3 spells CASSARQGAEGYGYTF. The CDR3 coding sequence is TGTGCCAGCAGCGCCCGACAGGGGGCCGAGGGCTATGGCTACACCTTC.

This chain joins TRBV7-9 and TRBJ2-5; D is uncertain. CDR3 size: 14 residues. The V gene's germline CDR1 is SEHNR and CDR2 FQNEAQ (reference sequence). V lost 3 bases to trimming and J lost 1 base, with 9 bases between them. Here the CDR3 DNA reads TGTGCCAGCAGCTTCCTAGGCCTCCAAGAGACCCAGTACTTC. Translation gives CASSFLGLQETQYF.

The chain uses TRBV30 and TRBJ1-2; 9 bases are shared with TRBD1. Germline lookup yields CDR1 GTSNPN and CDR2 SVGIG (reference sequence). The CDR3 extends over 15 amino acids. Trimming at V came to 1 base and at J to 4 bases, leaving 7 bases not matched to a gene. The CDR3: CAWSAGTGSGYGYTF. DNA for the CDR3: TGTGCCTGGAGTGCCGGGACAGGGAGTGGCTATGGCTACACCTTC.

The rearrangement joins TRBV18 to TRBJ1-2, with a tentative D call TRBD1 (5 bases). The CDR3 loop spans 14 amino acids. Deletions cut 3 bases from V and 4 bases from J, with 12 bases between. Germline V CDR1 and CDR2: KGHSH, LQKENI. In nucleotides, the CDR3 is TGTGCCAGCTCACCCGGACATGACTTCTATGGCTACACCTTC. Amino acid sequence: CASSPGHDFYGYTF.

There are many counts of this clone. V and J are TRBV7-9 and TRBJ2-5, with D perhaps TRBD2 (5 bases). CDR1 and CDR2 from the germline V gene are SEHNR and FQNEAQ (reference sequence). This CDR3 has 15 amino acids. The V end lost 2 bases, the J end lost 2 bases, and 12 bases lay between the germline ends. CDR3 in DNA: TGTGCCAGCAGCTTACGGGGAAGTGAACAAGAGACCCAGTACTTC. Translated, it gives CASSLRGSEQETQYF.